This TCR beta chain was sequenced for a study of identical twins. This clonotype has just a few counts. Its antigen remains unidentified. Regarding the study as a whole: Fewer insertions marked abundant cord blood beta clonotypes; young adult naive trended weakly, memory not at all. Diverse VJ usage suggested most zero-insertion clonotypes were not invariant T cells.

TCRdb analysed the 5' RACE reads with MiXCR anew, one entry per CDR3 protein. The top ten clones hold 3.5% to 4% of a sample with 200,000 to 300,000 distinct CDR3 sequences, about 7.3% of them seen once. V dropped 3 bases and J dropped 9; count of bases not matched to a gene: 7. CDR3 length: 14 residues. The V gene's germline CDR1 is DFQATT and CDR2 SNEGSKA (reference sequence). The same data also contributed to another study, on yellow fever vaccine responses in identical twins. From that report: Reportedly, twins showed a vaccine T cell response that looked partly convergent and partly personalized.

The TCR was taken from a woman under 30 in good health. This chain links TRBV20-1 with TRBJ2-1; 11 nucleotides match TRBD1. Sequenced material: memory (CD45RO+) T cells sorted from blood. CDR3 protein: CSARVGQGGGEQFF. The CDR3 region has the DNA TGCAGTGCTAGGGTGGGACAGGGGGGAGGTGAGCAGTTCTTC.